This record covers a single T cell receptor beta chain. These data belong to a study of shared clonotypes between healthy human individuals. It was across several immunoSEQ plates that each subset's genomic DNA was evenly split. Some clones are missing from TCRdb's copy, which holds only in-frame ones; the method was immunoSEQ multiplex PCR. The sample has 300,000 or so clones; about 74% are singletons. Germline V CDR1 and CDR2: SQVTM, ANQGSEA. This CDR3 region has 13 residues. V dropped 4 bases and J dropped 7; count of bases not matched to a gene: 6. Memory CD4+ cells were the fraction left after CD45RA+ naive selection.

Sequenced input: memory CD4+ T cells sorted from blood. The subset was: CD45RA-negative fraction. The clonotype originates from a man younger than 40 in good health. The V gene is TRBV29-1, the J gene TRBJ2-1; 8 nucleotides match TRBD2. Here the CDR3 reads CSVVRLARNEQFF. The CDR3 coding sequence is TGCAGCGTTGTGAGACTAGCGAGGAATGAGCAGTTCTTC.